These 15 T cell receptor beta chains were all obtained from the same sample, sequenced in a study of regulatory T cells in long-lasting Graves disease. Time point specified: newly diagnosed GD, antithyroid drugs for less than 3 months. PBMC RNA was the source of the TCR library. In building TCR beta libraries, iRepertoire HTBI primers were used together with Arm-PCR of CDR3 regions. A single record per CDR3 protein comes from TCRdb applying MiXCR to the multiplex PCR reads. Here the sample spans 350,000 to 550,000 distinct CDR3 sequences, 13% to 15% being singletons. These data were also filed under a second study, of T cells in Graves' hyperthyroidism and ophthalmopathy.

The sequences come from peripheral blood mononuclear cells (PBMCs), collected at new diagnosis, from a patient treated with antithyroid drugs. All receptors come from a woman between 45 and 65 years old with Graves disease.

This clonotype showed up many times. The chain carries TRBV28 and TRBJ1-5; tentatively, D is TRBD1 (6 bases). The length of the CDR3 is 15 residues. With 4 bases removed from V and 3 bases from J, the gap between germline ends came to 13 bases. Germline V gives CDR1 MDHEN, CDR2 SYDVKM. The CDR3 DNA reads TGTGCCAGCAGTTCCCGGGACATCCTCAATCAGCCCCAGCATTTT. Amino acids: CASSSRDILNQPQHF. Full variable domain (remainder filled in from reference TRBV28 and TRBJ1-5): DVKVTQSSRYLVKRTGEKVFLECVQDMDHENMFWYRQDPGLGLRLIYFSYDVKMKEKGDIPEGYSVSREKKERFSLILESASTNQTSMYLCASSSRDILNQPQHFGDGTRLSIL.

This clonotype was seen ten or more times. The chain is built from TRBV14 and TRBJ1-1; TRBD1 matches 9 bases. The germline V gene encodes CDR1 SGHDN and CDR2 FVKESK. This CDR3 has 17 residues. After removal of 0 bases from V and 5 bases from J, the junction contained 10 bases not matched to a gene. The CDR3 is CASSQEVVGTGITEAFF. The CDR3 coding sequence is TGTGCCAGCAGCCAAGAAGTGGTCGGGACAGGGATAACTGAAGCTTTCTTT.

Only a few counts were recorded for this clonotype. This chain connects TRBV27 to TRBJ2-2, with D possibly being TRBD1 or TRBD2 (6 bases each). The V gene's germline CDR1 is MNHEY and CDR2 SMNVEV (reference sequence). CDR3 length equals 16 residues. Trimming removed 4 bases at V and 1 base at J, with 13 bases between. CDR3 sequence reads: CASSSWGAGNTGELFF. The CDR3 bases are TGTGCCAGCAGTTCCTGGGGGGCAGGGAACACCGGGGAGCTGTTTTTT.

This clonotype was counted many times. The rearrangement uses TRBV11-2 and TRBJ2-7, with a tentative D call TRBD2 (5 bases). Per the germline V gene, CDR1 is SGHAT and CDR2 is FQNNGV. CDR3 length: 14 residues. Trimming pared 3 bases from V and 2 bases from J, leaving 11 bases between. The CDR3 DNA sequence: TGTGCCAGCAGCTTTCCGGGAACTACCTACGAGCAGTACTTC. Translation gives CASSFPGTTYEQYF.

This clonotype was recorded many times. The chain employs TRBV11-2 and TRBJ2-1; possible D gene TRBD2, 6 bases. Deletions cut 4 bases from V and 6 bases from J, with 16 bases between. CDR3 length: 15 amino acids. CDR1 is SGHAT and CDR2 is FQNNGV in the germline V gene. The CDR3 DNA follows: TGTGCCAGCAGCTATTCCCATGGGGGAGGCAATGAGCAGTTCTTC. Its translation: CASSYSHGGGNEQFF.

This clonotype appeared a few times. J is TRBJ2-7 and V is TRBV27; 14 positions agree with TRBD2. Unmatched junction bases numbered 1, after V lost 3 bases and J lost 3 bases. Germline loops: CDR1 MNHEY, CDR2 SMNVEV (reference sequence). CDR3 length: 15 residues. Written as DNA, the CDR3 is TGTGCCAGCAGTTTCGGGACTAGCGGGGGCTACGAGCAGTACTTC. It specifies CASSFGTSGGYEQYF.

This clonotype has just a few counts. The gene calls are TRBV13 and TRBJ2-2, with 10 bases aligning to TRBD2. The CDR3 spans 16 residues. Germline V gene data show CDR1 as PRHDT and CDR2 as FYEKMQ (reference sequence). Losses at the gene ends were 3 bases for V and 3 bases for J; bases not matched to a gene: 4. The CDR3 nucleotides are TGTGCCAGCAGCTTTCTAGCGGGAGCGGACACCGGGGAGCTGTTTTTT. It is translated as CASSFLAGADTGELFF.

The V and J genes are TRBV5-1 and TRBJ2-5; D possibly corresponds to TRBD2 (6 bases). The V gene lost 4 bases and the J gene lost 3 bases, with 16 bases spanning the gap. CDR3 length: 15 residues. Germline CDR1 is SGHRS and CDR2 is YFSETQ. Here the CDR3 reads CASSPGLARKETQYF. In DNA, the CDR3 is TGCGCCAGCAGCCCTGGGCTAGCGAGGAAAGAGACCCAGTACTTC.

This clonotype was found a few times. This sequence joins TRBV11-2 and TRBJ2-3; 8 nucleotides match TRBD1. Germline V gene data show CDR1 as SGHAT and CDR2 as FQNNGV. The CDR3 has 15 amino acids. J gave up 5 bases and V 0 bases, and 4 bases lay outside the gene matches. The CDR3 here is CASSLDQGARDTQYF. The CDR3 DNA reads TGTGCCAGCAGCTTAGATCAGGGGGCGAGAGATACGCAGTATTTT.

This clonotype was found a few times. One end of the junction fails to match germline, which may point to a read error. The CDR3 DNA follows: TGTGCTAGCAGCTTGGCTGGAATGGGGAAAATAGCGGGAGAGGGGAGTAAGATGGAGACCCAGTACTTC. Protein product: CASSLAGMGKIAGEGSKMETQYF. The chain joins TRBV7-7 to TRBJ2-5; TRBD2 matches at 9 bases. Germline CDR1 reads SSHAT; CDR2 reads FNYEAQ (reference sequence). This CDR3 region has 23 residues.

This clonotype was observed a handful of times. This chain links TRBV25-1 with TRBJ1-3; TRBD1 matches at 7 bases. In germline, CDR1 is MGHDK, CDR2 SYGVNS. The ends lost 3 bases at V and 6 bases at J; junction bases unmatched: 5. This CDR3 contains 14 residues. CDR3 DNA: TGTGCCAGCAGTGAGACAGGGTTCTTAAACACCATATATTTT. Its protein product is CASSETGFLNTIYF. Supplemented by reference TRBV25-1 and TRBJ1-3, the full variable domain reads EADIYQTPRYLVIGTGKKITLECSQTMGHDKMYWYQQDPGMELHLIHYSYGVNSTEKGDLSSESTVSRIRTEHFPLTLESARPSHTSQYLCASSETGFLNTIYFGEGSWLTVV.

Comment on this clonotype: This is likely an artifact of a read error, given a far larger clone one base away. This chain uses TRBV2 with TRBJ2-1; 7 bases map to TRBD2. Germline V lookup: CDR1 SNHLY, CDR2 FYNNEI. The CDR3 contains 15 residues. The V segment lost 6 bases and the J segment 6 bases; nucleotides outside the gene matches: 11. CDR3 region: CASRDGGGPGNEQFF. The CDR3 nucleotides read TGTGCCAGCAGAGACGGGGGAGGGCCGGGCAATGAGCAGTTCTTC.

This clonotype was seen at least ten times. The CDR3, as DNA: TGTGCCAGCAGTTTAGCGGGGACTAGGCGAGAGACCCAGTACTTC. This codes for CASSLAGTRRETQYF. The chain uses TRBV28 and TRBJ2-5; 8 nucleotides match TRBD2. CDR3 size: 15 residues. V shed 2 bases, J shed 4 bases, and the junction held 6 bases outside the gene matches. Looked up from germline, CDR1 is MDHEN and CDR2 is SYDVKM.

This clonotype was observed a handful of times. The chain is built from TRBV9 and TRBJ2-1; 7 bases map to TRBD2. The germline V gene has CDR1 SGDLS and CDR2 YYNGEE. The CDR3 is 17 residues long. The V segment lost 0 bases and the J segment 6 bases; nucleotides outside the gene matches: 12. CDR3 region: CASSVAVGEGIGNEQFF. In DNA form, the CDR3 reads TGTGCCAGCAGCGTAGCTGTTGGGGAGGGGATAGGCAATGAGCAGTTCTTC.

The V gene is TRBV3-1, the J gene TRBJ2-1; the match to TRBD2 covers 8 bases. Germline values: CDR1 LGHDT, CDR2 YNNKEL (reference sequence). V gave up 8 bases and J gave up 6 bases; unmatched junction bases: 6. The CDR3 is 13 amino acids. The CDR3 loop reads CASEVAGSNEQFF. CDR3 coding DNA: TGTGCCAGCGAGGTAGCGGGATCCAATGAGCAGTTCTTC.